These T cell receptor beta chains were read from a single sample in a study of cytomegalovirus exposure and HLA in healthy donors. Sequencing used immunoSEQ multiplex PCR; TCRdb keeps in-frame clones, though not all of them. The sample records roughly 130,000 clones, about 86% being singletons. The specimen sequenced was PBMCs. These receptors all come from a man younger than 35 in good health and CMV-seronegative. Both conserved end residues are part of each CDR3. D genes are given only for firm matches. Not all rows give a size; the values are once, few, many and, for expanded clones, a class.

v_call	j_call	clone_size	d_call	cdr3_nt	cdr3_aa
TRBV27	TRBJ1-2	.	.	TGTGCCAGCAGTTCGATCGGGTACCAGTATGGCTACACCTTC	CASSSIGYQYGYTF
TRBV18	TRBJ2-1	.	TRBD2	TGTGCCAGCTCACCTCCCGGACTAGCGAGATCCTACAATGAGCAGTTCTTC	CASSPPGLARSYNEQFF
TRBV5-6	TRBJ1-4	.	TRBD1	TGTGCCAGCAGCTTGGGGGACAGGGAGAGCGAAAAACTGTTTTTT	CASSLGDRESEKLFF
TRBV12-5	TRBJ2-6	.	TRBD1	TGTGCTAGTGGCCCTCGACAGGGGACTGTCTCTGGGGCCAACGTCCTGACTTTC	CASGPRQGTVSGANVLTF
TRBV7-2	TRBJ1-2	.	.	TGTGCCAGCAGCCCCCCGCGGGAAGGCGGCTACACCTTC	CASSPPREGGYTF
TRBV5-6	TRBJ1-2	.	TRBD1	TGTGCCAGCGGGGACAGGGAGGGCTATGGCTACACCTTC	CASGDREGYGYTF
TRBV28	TRBJ2-7	.	.	TGTGCCAGCAGTTTAACGGGCAGCGGGGAGCAGTACTTC	CASSLTGSGEQYF
TRBV10-3	TRBJ2-7	.	TRBD2	TGTGCCATCAGTGACTCGGGACTAGCGGGGGCCTACGAGCAGTACTTC	CAISDSGLAGAYEQYF
TRBV25-1	TRBJ1-5	.	.	TGTGCCAGCAGGGCCCCGGACAGCGCTCATAGCAATCAGCCCCAGCATTTT	CASRAPDSAHSNQPQHF
TRBV30	TRBJ1-2	.	TRBD1	TGTGCCTGGAGTGCGCTCCGGGGACAGGTTGTGATCTATGGCTACACCTTC	CAWSALRGQVVIYGYTF
TRBV30	TRBJ1-1	.	TRBD1	TGTGCCTGGAGTACGCAGGGGGGCACTGAAGCTTTCTTT	CAWSTQGGTEAFF
TRBV28	TRBJ2-2	once	TRBD2	TGTGCCAGCAGTTCCCCCGGACTAGCGGGGGTCACCGGGGAGCTGTTTTTT	CASSSPGLAGVTGELFF
TRBV28	TRBJ1-5	.	TRBD1	TGTGCCAGCAGCCCCGGGACAGGGGAGAGGCCCCAGCATTTT	CASSPGTGERPQHF
TRBV30	TRBJ2-5	.	.	TGTGCCTGGATGGAGAGGGCCGCAGAGACCCAGTACTTC	CAWMERAAETQYF
TRBV6-5	TRBJ2-1	.	.	TGTGCCAGCAGTACAATGGGGGCCATACAGTCAAAGCAGTTCTTC	CASSTMGAIQSKQFF
TRBV5-4	TRBJ1-2	.	TRBD1	TGTGCCAGCAGCCCCATCAACCCCGGACAGGGGGCGGCTTATGGCTACACCTTC	CASSPINPGQGAAYGYTF
TRBV25-1	TRBJ1-2	.	.	TGTGCCAGCAGTGATTTGGCAACGACGAGGGGCTACACCTTC	CASSDLATTRGYTF
TRBV25-1	TRBJ1-1	.	TRBD1	TGTGCCAGCGGGGACAGGGGGCCAGGTGAAGCTTTCTTT	CASGDRGPGEAFF
TRBV30	TRBJ2-1	.	.	TGTGCCTGGAGTGTAGGGGGAGATGAGCAGTTCTTC	CAWSVGGDEQFF
TRBV2	TRBJ1-5	.	TRBD1	TGTGCCGGCGGGGACAGGGAACAGCCCCAGCATTTT	CAGGDREQPQHF
TRBV4-1	TRBJ2-2	.	TRBD1	TGCGCCAGCAGCCTACCAGGGGGCGGGGAGCTGTTTTTT	CASSLPGGGELFF
TRBV5-1	TRBJ1-1	.	.	TGCGCCAGCAGCTTTCAGGGACAAGTGAACACTGAAGCTTTCTTT	CASSFQGQVNTEAFF
TRBV4-3	TRBJ2-6	many	.	TGCGCCAGCAGCCAAACCCATAGCTCTGGGGCCAACGTCCTGACTTTC	CASSQTHSSGANVLTF
TRBV7-7	TRBJ2-3	.	.	TGTGCCAGCAGCTTAGCCCCAGGGCCTAGCACAGATACGCAGTATTTT	CASSLAPGPSTDTQYF
TRBV10-3	TRBJ2-5	once	.	TGTGCCACCGGCTGGCGGGAAGAGACCCAGTACTTC	CATGWREETQYF
TRBV7-2	TRBJ1-3	.	.	TGTGCCAGCAGCTGGTCACGGTACTCTGGAAACACCATATATTTT	CASSWSRYSGNTIYF
TRBV7-8	TRBJ1-2	.	TRBD1	TGTGCCAGCAGCACACATACAGGGGAACATGGCTACACCTTC	CASSTHTGEHGYTF
TRBV19	TRBJ1-1	once	.	TGTGCCAGTAGGACTATGGGGGGAACGAACACTGAAGCTTTCTTT	CASRTMGGTNTEAFF
TRBV28	TRBJ1-2	few	TRBD1	TGTGCCAGCAGTTCAGGGGGCAATGGCTACACCTTC	CASSSGGNGYTF
TRBV29-1	TRBJ1-1	.	.	TGCAGCGTTGATGGGGGGGAAGGCACTGAAGCTTTCTTT	CSVDGGEGTEAFF
TRBV7-2	TRBJ2-7	.	TRBD1	TGTGCCAGCAGTCCGACAGGGGGCGGTTTCGAGCAGTACTTC	CASSPTGGGFEQYF
TRBV6-1	TRBJ1-2	.	TRBD1	TGTGCCAGCAGGAGGCTAACAGGGGTTCCTGGCTACACCTTC	CASRRLTGVPGYTF
TRBV2	TRBJ2-5	.	.	TGTGCCAGCAGTGAAAGGCTAGCGGAGACCCAGTACTTC	CASSERLAETQYF
TRBV6-5	TRBJ2-2	few	.	TGTGCCAGCAGTCCAGGGGACCGGGACACCGGGGAGCTGTTTTTT	CASSPGDRDTGELFF
TRBV7-2	TRBJ2-7	.	TRBD1	TGTGCCAGCAGCTATACCGACAGGGGGCTATCCTACGAGCAGTACTTC	CASSYTDRGLSYEQYF
TRBV15	TRBJ2-3	.	TRBD2	TGTGCCACCAGCAGAGTTAGCGGGGGCCAGGATACGCAGTATTTT	CATSRVSGGQDTQYF
TRBV19	TRBJ1-1	.	.	TGTGCCAGTAAAGGAGGGCCGCCTAGGGACACTGAAGCTTTCTTT	CASKGGPPRDTEAFF
TRBV7-2	TRBJ2-2	.	.	TGTGCCAGCAAAACTCTAGCGTTGAACACCGGGGAGCTGTTTTTT	CASKTLALNTGELFF
TRBV27	TRBJ2-3	once	TRBD2	TGTGCCAGCAGTTTAAACTCCTGGACTAGCGGGAGCGCTGATACGCAGTATTTT	CASSLNSWTSGSADTQYF
TRBV19	TRBJ2-1	.	.	TGTGCCAGTAGTAGTGGGGGGGCTAGGCGGCACAATGAGCAGTTCTTC	CASSSGGARRHNEQFF
TRBV18	TRBJ1-1	.	.	TGTGCCAGCTCACTGGAGCGGGGGCTCGATGAAGCTTTCTTT	CASSLERGLDEAFF
TRBV10-3	TRBJ2-7	.	.	TGTGCCATCAGTGCAGGGGGGGAGCAGTACTTC	CAISAGGEQYF
TRBV29-1	TRBJ1-2	.	.	TGCAGCGTCGGGACACGCTTTAACTATGGCTACACCTTC	CSVGTRFNYGYTF
TRBV15	TRBJ2-1	.	.	TGTGCCACCTCCTTCACTAGCTTGAATGAGCAGTTCTTC	CATSFTSLNEQFF
TRBV7-2	TRBJ2-3	few	.	TGTGCCAGCAGCCCGGACTACACTAGCACAGATACGCAGTATTTT	CASSPDYTSTDTQYF
TRBV5-1	TRBJ2-1	few	TRBD2	TGCGCCAGCAGCTCGCGGGGGGACTCCTACAATGAGCAGTTCTTC	CASSSRGDSYNEQFF
TRBV7-9	TRBJ2-5	.	.	TGTGCCAGCAGCTTATCCGAAGAGACCCAGTACTTC	CASSLSEETQYF
TRBV13	TRBJ2-3	.	TRBD1	TGTGCCAGCAGGAGGGGACAGGGAGCAGATACGCAGTATTTT	CASRRGQGADTQYF
TRBV15	TRBJ2-7	.	.	TGTGCCACCAGCAGAGAAGCAACCTACGAGCAGTACTTC	CATSREATYEQYF
TRBV7-2	TRBJ2-4	.	.	TGTGCCAGCAGCTCCCGGAGCGTACTAGCCAAAAACATTCAGTACTTC	CASSSRSVLAKNIQYF
TRBV5-1	TRBJ1-2	.	TRBD1	TGCGCCAGCAGCGGACAGGGAGGGGACTATGGCTACACCTTC	CASSGQGGDYGYTF
TRBV6-5	TRBJ2-5	.	TRBD1	TGTGCCAGCAGTTTATCAGGGGGCTTCGTCCAAGAGACCCAGTACTTC	CASSLSGGFVQETQYF
TRBV7-9	TRBJ1-5	.	.	TGTGCCAGCACCGGACATTTAAATCAGCCCCAGCATTTT	CASTGHLNQPQHF